A selection of T cell receptor beta chains follows, all from one sample in a study of OX40 agonist ivuxolimab in advanced cancers. Sequenced by immunoSEQ multiplex PCR; TCRdb stores in-frame clones only, minus some. This table has over 95,000 clones, roughly 80% appearing once. Material: CD4+ or CD8+ T cells sorted from blood, obtained in a trial of the OX40 agonist ivuxolimab. Every receptor here comes from an adult with an advanced solid tumor such as melanoma, head and neck, liver or kidney cancer. Each CDR3 is given with its conserved first and last residue. The D gene is left open where the match is weak. Expanded clones are given a class, and other clones once, few, many or no size at all.

TRBJ2-3 | NA | NA | TRBV30 | 14 | TGTGCCTGGAGTGCCAGCGTGATCACAGATACGCAGTATTTT | CAWSASVITDTQYF
TRBJ1-1 | TRBD1 | NA | TRBV2 | 15 | TGTGCCAGCAGTGAAGTGGGGACAGGGAGGACTGAAGCTTTCTTT | CASSEVGTGRTEAFF
TRBJ2-2 | NA | NA | TRBV4-3 | 13 | TGCGCCAGCAGCCGCAGGGGGGCCGGGGAGCTGTTTTTT | CASSRRGAGELFF
TRBJ1-1 | TRBD1 | NA | TRBV6-6 | 16 | TGTGCCAGTGACGCCCGGGACAGAAGGGCTTGGACTGAAGCTTTCTTT | CASDARDRRAWTEAFF
TRBJ2-1 | NA | once | TRBV4-2 | 13 | TGTGCCAGCAGCCAAGGTCAGAGAACTGAGCAGTTCTTC | CASSQGQRTEQFF
TRBJ2-3 | TRBD2 | NA | TRBV30 | 14 | TGTGCCTGGGGGACTAGCGGGCCCTCAGATACGCAGTATTTT | CAWGTSGPSDTQYF
TRBJ2-6 | NA | NA | TRBV2 | 13 | TGTGCCAGCAGCTTACTTAGGGCCAACGTCCTGACTTTC | CASSLLRANVLTF
TRBJ2-7 | NA | NA | TRBV9 | 15 | TGTGCCAGCAGCGTCGGTGTCCAGGGGACCTACGAGCAGTACTTC | CASSVGVQGTYEQYF
TRBJ2-2 | NA | NA | TRBV9 | 14 | TGTGCCAGCAGCGAGGGACCAAACACCGGGGAGCTGTTTTTT | CASSEGPNTGELFF
TRBJ1-3 | NA | NA | TRBV7-2 | 12 | TGTGCCAGCAGCTTAGTGGGAAACACCATATATTTT | CASSLVGNTIYF
TRBJ2-7 | TRBD2 | NA | TRBV9 | 15 | TGTGCCAGCAGCGTAGGGGGACTAGCGGGCCACCCCAGGTACTTC | CASSVGGLAGHPRYF
TRBJ2-7 | NA | NA | TRBV7-2 | 14 | TGTGCCAGCAGCCCAAGACAGGTGAGCTACGAGCAGTACTTC | CASSPRQVSYEQYF
TRBJ2-7 | TRBD2 | NA | TRBV7-2 | 18 | TGTGCCAGCAGCTTAGGAAGACTAGCGGGAGGAGATAGATACGAGCAGTACTTC | CASSLGRLAGGDRYEQYF
TRBJ2-1 | TRBD2 | NA | TRBV9 | 15 | TGTGCCAGCACCGGCGGGAGGGCCTCCTACAATGAGCAGTTCTTC | CASTGGRASYNEQFF
TRBJ2-3 | NA | NA | TRBV4-2 | 13 | TGTGCCAGCAGCCAATTCCTAGCAGATACGCAGTATTTT | CASSQFLADTQYF
TRBJ2-2 | NA | NA | TRBV19 | 15 | TGTGCCAGTAGTCGCCTCTCCGACAGGCCCGGGGAGCTGTTTTTT | CASSRLSDRPGELFF
TRBJ1-5 | NA | NA | TRBV6-6 | 13 | TGTGCCAGCAGCAGTACCTTCAATCAGCCCCAGCATTTT | CASSSTFNQPQHF
TRBJ2-3 | NA | NA | TRBV1 | 15 | TGCACCAGCAGCCAGGCTTTTATCGCGGCAGATACGCAGTATTTT | CTSSQAFIAADTQYF
TRBJ1-6 | NA | NA | TRBV11-2 | 18 | TGTGCCAGCAGCTTTCCGAGGACCGCGAGCTCCTATAATTCACCCCTCCACTTT | CASSFPRTASSYNSPLHF
TRBJ1-5 | TRBD1 | NA | TRBV27 | 18 | TGTGCCAGCAGTCTTAGGGGGACAGGGGATATAGCGGATCAGCCCCAGCATTTT | CASSLRGTGDIADQPQHF
TRBJ2-7 | TRBD1 | NA | TRBV6-5 | 14 | TGTGCCAGCAGGATGGACAGGGAAAACTACGAGCAGTACTTC | CASRMDRENYEQYF
TRBJ1-2 | NA | NA | TRBV6-5 | 15 | TGTGCCAGCAGTTACGACCGAGTCGGGCGATATGGCTACACCTTC | CASSYDRVGRYGYTF
TRBJ1-2 | TRBD1 | NA | TRBV6-5 | 14 | TGTGCCAGCAGTGTACAGACAGGGTACTATGGCTACACCTTC | CASSVQTGYYGYTF
TRBJ2-7 | NA | NA | TRBV6-4 | 11 | TGTGCCAGCTTAGGCCCCTACGAGCAGTACTTC | CASLGPYEQYF
TRBJ2-2 | NA | NA | TRBV5-1 | 11 | TGCGCCAGCAGCTTGCCCGGGGAGCTGTTTTTT | CASSLPGELFF
TRBJ1-2 | NA | NA | TRBV10-2 | 15 | TGCGCCAGCAGGGGGCCGGAGAAGGAAAACTATGGCTACACCTTC | CASRGPEKENYGYTF
TRBJ2-1 | TRBD2 | NA | TRBV7-8 | 15 | TGTGCCAGCAGCCGGACTAGCGGGACATTCAATGAGCAGTTCTTC | CASSRTSGTFNEQFF
TRBJ2-3 | TRBD2 | NA | TRBV7-2 | 19 | TGTGCCAGCAGCTTACCCCCGGGTAGCGGGAGCCTTAGCACAGATACGCAGTATTTT | CASSLPPGSGSLSTDTQYF
TRBJ1-5 | TRBD1 | NA | TRBV5-6 | 14 | TGTGCCAGCAGCCGCGGACAGGCTGATCAGCCCCAGCATTTT | CASSRGQADQPQHF
TRBJ2-2 | TRBD2 | NA | TRBV7-3 | 18 | TGTGCCAGCAGCTTACAGGGAGGACTAGCGGGAGAAAGCGGGGAGCTGTTTTTT | CASSLQGGLAGESGELFF
TRBJ1-5 | NA | NA | TRBV18 | 14 | TGTGCCAGCTCACCACTTCGGGATGATCAGCCCCAGCATTTT | CASSPLRDDQPQHF
TRBJ2-7 | NA | NA | TRBV6-5 | 13 | TGTGCCAGCAAGAGGGGACGTTCCTACGAGCAGTACTTC | CASKRGRSYEQYF
TRBJ1-5 | TRBD1 | NA | TRBV28 | 16 | TGTGCCAGCAGCCCAACAGGGGGCGCGGGCAATCAGCCCCAGCATTTT | CASSPTGGAGNQPQHF
TRBJ1-1 | NA | NA | TRBV19 | 13 | TGTGCCGCCTCTGAGACTGGGGGCACTGAAGCTTTCTTT | CAASETGGTEAFF
TRBJ1-2 | TRBD1 | few | TRBV28 | 13 | TGTGCCACCGAACCGGGACAGCCCTATGGCTACACCTTC | CATEPGQPYGYTF
TRBJ2-2 | NA | once | TRBV10-1 | 19 | TGCGCCAGCAGCGGACAGACCGGAGTTATTCCCATGAACACCGGGGAGCTGTTTTTT | CASSGQTGVIPMNTGELFF
TRBJ1-3 | NA | NA | TRBV19 | 13 | TGTGCCACCGGACAGAGCTCTGGAAACACCATATATTTT | CATGQSSGNTIYF
TRBJ2-2 | NA | NA | TRBV21-1 | 14 | TGTGCCAGCAGCAAAGAGGAGAGGACCGGGGAGCTGTTTTTT | CASSKEERTGELFF
TRBJ2-5 | TRBD2 | few | TRBV27 | 16 | TGTGCCAGCAGGGATACTAGCGGGAGTCCCCAAGAGACCCAGTACTTC | CASRDTSGSPQETQYF
TRBJ2-1 | NA | NA | TRBV11-2 | 10 | TGTGCCAGCAGCCACAATGAGCAGTTCTTC | CASSHNEQFF
TRBJ2-7 | NA | NA | TRBV7-6 | 12 | TGTGCCAGCAGCAACCGACTCTACGAGCAGTACTTC | CASSNRLYEQYF
TRBJ1-2 | NA | NA | TRBV6-1 | 13 | TGTGCCAGCAGTGAGAAAAGGAACTATGGCTACACCTTC | CASSEKRNYGYTF
TRBJ2-7 | NA | few | TRBV15 | 14 | TGTGCCACCAGCAGAAGCAGGGGCGCCTACGAGCAGTACTTC | CATSRSRGAYEQYF
TRBJ2-1 | TRBD2 | NA | TRBV29-1 | 12 | TGCAGCGTTGGGCTAGCGGACAATGAGCAGTTCTTC | CSVGLADNEQFF
TRBJ2-2 | NA | few | TRBV4-3 | 16 | TGCGCCAGCAGCTTAGGCACAGGATCTAGCACCGGGGAGCTGTTTTTT | CASSLGTGSSTGELFF